This T cell receptor beta chain was sequenced for a study of T-cell memory formation after mild COVID-19. Whole-study findings and limits: Clones that shrank (day 15 to 85) were balanced CD4/CD8, whereas later expanders leaned CD4+.

Germline V lookup: CDR1 DFQATT, CDR2 SNEGSKA (reference sequence). Unmatched junction bases numbered 15, after V lost 6 bases and J lost 7 bases. The CDR3 has 15 amino acids. This clonotype was counted between two and nine times. No antigen is known for it. One entry per CDR3 protein results from TCRdb running MiXCR on the 5' RACE reads. The sample has around 300,000 distinct CDR3 sequences; around 13% are singletons. The V gene is TRBV20-1, the J gene TRBJ2-1; 7 bases match TRBD2. Sequenced sample: PBMCs or a T cell subset sorted from them (not recorded which). This receptor was taken from a man younger than 30 who had mild COVID-19 (a few samples of this study predate the infection). Cell type and time point are not known. CDR3 sequence (DNA): TGCAGTGCCAGCAGCGGAGAGAGCGGGGCAAATGAGCAGTTCTTC. This sequence encodes CSASSGESGANEQFF.